One sample yielded the 6 T cell receptor beta chains listed below, sequenced in a study of CXCR3-negative and CXCR3-positive naive CD8 T cells. Study-wide points: Higher TRB CDR3 hydrophobicity marked CXCR3-positive naive cells relative to CXCR3-negative naive cells.

Their antigen targets remain unknown. It was by 5' RACE with UMI labels that the TRB cDNA libraries were prepared. No DNA is given; TCRdb re-called the 5' RACE reads and lists each CDR3 protein once. Listed are about 120,000 distinct CDR3 sequences; less than 0.4% falls within the top ten. Sequencing input: naive CXCR3+ CD8+ T cells from blood. Subset in this sample: CD45RO-CCR7+CD27+CD95- naive CD8+ T cells expressing CXCR3 (TNR3+). These receptor sequences come from a human donor in good health. Some clones in this sample may be carry-over from other donors' samples.

This rearrangement joins TRBV14 to TRBJ1-1. The CDR3 loop spans 16 amino acids. Germline-derived CDR1 and CDR2 are SGHDN and FVKESK. The CDR3 loop is CASSQDLGVVGTEAFF.

V is TRBV13 and J is TRBJ2-7; the TCRdb D gene call, TRBD2, has no DNA to confirm it. This CDR3 region has 19 residues. From germline, CDR1 is PRHDT and CDR2 FYEKMQ (reference sequence). CDR3 protein: CASSSKTPTSGKSSYEQYF.

V is TRBV7-9 and J is TRBJ2-1; lacking DNA, the TRBD2 call made by TCRdb goes unchecked. The CDR3 is made up of 16 amino acids. Germline lookup yields CDR1 SEHNR and CDR2 FQNEAQ (reference sequence). The CDR3 region is CASSPPWTSGSHEQFF.

V usage is TRBV12-3 or TRBV12-4 and J usage is TRBJ2-7; TCRdb lists TRBD2, though no DNA is available to test this call. The CDR3 has 14 amino acids. CDR3 in amino acids: CASSALAPTYEQYF.

This chain uses TRBV12-3 or TRBV12-4 with TRBJ2-3; TCRdb picks TRBD2, but there is no DNA to check that call. The CDR3 runs to 14 residues. CDR3 loop: CASRSSGRVDTQYF.

This rearrangement joins TRBV20-1 to TRBJ1-1. The germline CDR1 and CDR2 sequences are DFQATT and SNEGSKA (reference sequence). The CDR3 loop spans 13 amino acids. The CDR3 loop is CSAKRIGDTEAFF.